The 25 T cell receptor beta chains below come from one sample, sequenced in a study of T cell changes during pregnancy in multiple sclerosis. Libraries were prepared by immunoSEQ multiplex PCR; TCRdb keeps only in-frame clonotypes and omits some of them. The sample has tens of thousands of clones, 85% to 95% seen once. This sample comprised CD4+ T cells from peripheral blood mononuclear cells, obtained in the third trimester of pregnancy. The receptors originated from a female donor with multiple sclerosis, enrolled in a pregnancy study.

The V call is TRBV11-2, the J call TRBJ2-5; 9 bases agree with TRBD1. CDR1 SGHAT and CDR2 FQNNGV come from the germline V gene. This CDR3 has 16 amino acids. J lost 4 bases, V lost 5 bases, and 11 bases had no gene match. CDR3 region: CASSGRHTGGVETQYF. DNA of the CDR3: TGTGCCAGCAGCGGGCGACATACAGGGGGCGTAGAGACCCAGTACTTC.

This clone was seen more than once but under ten times. The CDR3 nucleotides are TGTGCCAGCAGTGAGGCGGGACAGGCAGATACGCAGTATTTT. Its translation is CASSEAGQADTQYF. The rearrangement joins TRBV6-1 to TRBJ2-3, with 8 positions matching TRBD1. The germline V gene has CDR1 MNHNS and CDR2 SASEGT. The V segment lost 3 bases and the J segment 4 bases; nucleotides outside the gene matches: 3. The length of the CDR3 is 14 residues.

This clone was detected only once. This rearrangement joins TRBV5-4 to TRBJ1-2, with D perhaps TRBD1 (5 bases). CDR1 and CDR2 (germline): SGHNT, YYREEE (reference sequence). The CDR3 totals 17 residues. V lost 4 bases to trimming and J lost 0 bases, with 19 bases between them. DNA for the CDR3: TGTGCCAGCAGCCGGGGGAGTGTGGGGCCGACTAACTATGGCTACACCTTC. Residues: CASSRGSVGPTNYGYTF.

The chain combines TRBV10-3 with TRBJ1-2; D call uncertain. Germline CDR1 and CDR2: ENHRY and SYGVKD. Deletions cut 0 bases from V and 4 bases from J, with 9 bases between. The CDR3 has 14 amino acids. CDR3 loop: CAISESRTGYGYTF. The CDR3 nucleotides read TGTGCCATCAGTGAGTCTCGCACGGGCTATGGCTACACCTTC.

The chain has TRBV18 and TRBJ1-2; 8 bases fit TRBD1. The V segment lost 3 bases and the J segment 8 bases; nucleotides outside the gene matches: 14. The CDR3 sequence is 16 residues long. Germline V gene data show CDR1 as KGHSH and CDR2 as LQKENI. The CDR3 region is CASSPRTGSLVGGYTF. In DNA form, the CDR3 reads TGTGCCAGCTCACCTCGGACAGGGAGTCTAGTAGGAGGCTACACCTTC.

This chain connects TRBV19 to TRBJ1-1; TRBD1 is a possible D gene (6 bases). The CDR3 extends over 13 amino acids. The germline CDR1 and CDR2 sequences are LNHDA and SQIVND (reference sequence). V lost 6 bases, J lost 0 bases, and 8 bases lay in between. The CDR3 sequence: CASRDSLNTEAFF. CDR3 coding DNA: TGTGCCAGTAGGGACAGTCTGAACACTGAAGCTTTCTTT. The full variable domain, completed using reference TRBV19 and TRBJ1-1, is DGGITQSPKYLFRKEGQNVTLSCEQNLNHDAMYWYRQDPGQGLRLIYYSQIVNDFQKGDIAEGYSVSREKKESFPLTVTSAQKNPTAFYLCASRDSLNTEAFFGQGTRLTVV.

V gene TRBV28 combines with J gene TRBJ2-1, with TRBD1 matching 8 bases. CDR1 MDHEN and CDR2 SYDVKM come from the germline V gene. V trimming: 3 bases; J trimming: 9 bases; junction bases outside the gene matches: 7. The CDR3 runs 14 residues. DNA for the CDR3: TGTGCCAGCAGTTTTAGGACAGGGTATCGTGAGCAGTTCTTC. Translation gives CASSFRTGYREQFF.

The rearrangement links TRBV5-5 to TRBJ2-7; possible D gene TRBD2, 5 bases. Germline assignment: CDR1 SGHKS and CDR2 YYEKEE (reference sequence). The V gene lost 3 bases and the J gene lost 0 bases, with 13 bases spanning the gap. The CDR3 length is 15 residues. This CDR3 is CASSWRYRDSYEQYF. The CDR3 coding sequence is TGTGCCAGCAGCTGGCGGTACCGGGACTCCTACGAGCAGTACTTC.

The gene calls are TRBV6-6 and TRBJ1-4, with a weak D call TRBD1 (6 bases). The germline V and J ends were trimmed by 0 bases and 8 bases, with 7 bases remaining between them. Looked up from germline, CDR1 is MNHNY and CDR2 is SVGAGI (reference sequence). The CDR3 extends over 13 amino acids. The CDR3 sequence is CASSYSTGEKLFF. The DNA for the CDR3 is TGTGCCAGCAGTTACTCGACAGGAGAAAAACTGTTTTTT.

The chain couples TRBV10-3 to TRBJ2-7; 12 nucleotides agree with TRBD2. From germline, CDR1 is ENHRY and CDR2 SYGVKD. The V gene end was trimmed by 6 bases and the J gene end by 3 bases; junction bases not matched to a gene: 3. The CDR3 is 14 residues long. CDR3 protein: CAISKTSGGYEQYF. The CDR3, as DNA: TGTGCCATCAGCAAGACTAGCGGGGGCTACGAGCAGTACTTC.

As DNA, the CDR3 is TGCGCCAGCAGTGACCCGAGGACCGGGGAGCTGTTTTTT. This translates into CASSDPRTGELFF. The V and J genes are TRBV10-1 and TRBJ2-2, with D hard to call. The CDR3 is 13 amino acids. CDR1 and CDR2 (germline): WNHNN, SYGVQD (reference sequence). V dropped 3 bases and J dropped 5 bases, with 7 bases sitting between them.

V gene TRBV19 combines with J gene TRBJ1-1; TRBD1 might be the D (6 bases). Deletions cut 5 bases from V and 0 bases from J, with 16 bases between. This CDR3 contains 16 residues. CDR1 and CDR2 from the germline V gene are LNHDA and SQIVND (reference sequence). CDR3 DNA sequence: TGTGCCAGTAGTCTGTTGGACAGTTCTATGAACACTGAAGCTTTCTTT. Protein: CASSLLDSSMNTEAFF.

The chain combines TRBV4-1 with TRBJ1-4; maybe TRBD1 (5 bases). Germline values: CDR1 MGHRA, CDR2 YSYEKL. This CDR3 spans 15 amino acids. V was clipped by 3 bases and J by 4 bases, with 12 bases between them. The CDR3 sequence: CASSQWTRNNEKLFF. CDR3 bases: TGCGCCAGCAGCCAGTGGACACGGAATAATGAAAAACTGTTTTTT.

V gene TRBV7-3 combines with J gene TRBJ1-3, with D perhaps matching TRBD1 (5 bases). V lost 4 bases and J 0 bases, leaving 13 bases between the germline ends. Germline V gene lookup returns CDR1 SGHTA and CDR2 FQGTGA. The CDR3 totals 16 residues. The CDR3 reads CASSSDRQCSGNTIYF. The DNA for the CDR3 is TGTGCCAGCAGCTCCGACAGACAGTGCTCTGGAAACACCATATATTTT.

The V call is TRBV7-3, the J call TRBJ2-1, with 7 bases matching TRBD2. Germline assignment: CDR1 SGHTA and CDR2 FQGTGA. V shed 3 bases and J 5 bases; nucleotides not matched to a gene: 4. This CDR3 spans 14 amino acids. Here the CDR3 DNA reads TGTGCCAGCAGCTTGGGGACTAACAACAATGAGCAGTTCTTC. It encodes CASSLGTNNNEQFF.

The gene calls are TRBV19 and TRBJ2-3, with 13 bases matching TRBD2. The length of the CDR3 is 16 residues. V gave up 3 bases and J gave up 0 bases; unmatched junction bases: 0. Per germline, CDR1 LNHDA and CDR2 SQIVND (reference sequence). The CDR3 DNA follows: TGTGCCAGTAGTATGGGACTAGCGGGAAGCACAGATACGCAGTATTTT. Translating gives CASSMGLAGSTDTQYF.

V is TRBV19 and J is TRBJ2-6, with D perhaps TRBD2 (6 bases). Per germline, CDR1 LNHDA and CDR2 SQIVND (reference sequence). The length of the CDR3 is 14 residues. V was clipped by 6 bases and J by 2 bases, with 8 bases between them. CDR3 bases: TGTGCCAGTAGGCCGGGGGCTGGGGCCAACGTCCTGACTTTC. Protein sequence: CASRPGAGANVLTF.

The chain combines TRBV5-1 with TRBJ1-5; TRBD1 agrees at 8 bases. The CDR3 is 16 amino acids. V was clipped by 0 bases and J by 2 bases; unmatched bases: 4. From germline, CDR1 is SGHRS and CDR2 YFSETQ. The CDR3 reads CASSLDPTGGNQPQHF. In nucleotides, the CDR3 is TGCGCCAGCAGCTTGGACCCGACAGGGGGCAATCAGCCCCAGCATTTT. Supplemented by reference TRBV5-1 and TRBJ1-5, the full variable domain reads KAGVTQTPRYLIKTRGQQVTLSCSPISGHRSVSWYQQTPGQGLQFLFEYFSETQRNKGNFPGRFSGRQFSNSRSEMNVSTLELGDSALYLCASSLDPTGGNQPQHFGDGTRLSIL.

About this clone itself: The conserved phenylalanine or tryptophan is not found at the CDR3 terminus, so this likely reflects a read error. It is unclear where the CDR3 begins or ends on the DNA, so no DNA is shown, and the CDR3 is as TCRdb lists it. The CDR3 sequence: CASSKKVSGSLVVVLP. This rearrangement joins TRBV7-9 to TRBJ2-7; the table assigns TRBD2, which was not confirmed against the DNA. With termini counted, the CDR3 has 16 amino acids. Per germline, CDR1 SEHNR and CDR2 FQNEAQ (reference sequence).

The chain is built from TRBV15 and TRBJ2-3, with a tentative D call TRBD1 (5 bases). This CDR3 region has 17 residues. Trimming shortened V by 1 base and J by 0 bases, and 14 bases separated the two germline ends. Germline V gives CDR1 LNHNV, CDR2 YYDKDF (reference sequence). CDR3: CATSRVTGIGSTDTQYF. Here the CDR3 DNA reads TGTGCCACCAGCAGAGTTACAGGCATCGGTAGCACAGATACGCAGTATTTT.

This chain uses TRBV5-1 with TRBJ1-4, with 10 bases identical to TRBD1. CDR1 and CDR2 from the germline V gene are SGHRS and YFSETQ. The V and J ends lost 4 bases and 5 bases, in that order; junction bases with no gene match: 5. This CDR3 contains 15 residues. This CDR3 reads CASSGTGARNEKLFF. CDR3 coding DNA: TGCGCCAGCAGCGGGACAGGGGCCCGAAATGAAAAACTGTTTTTT. Full variable domain (rest looked up from reference TRBV5-1 and TRBJ1-4): KAGVTQTPRYLIKTRGQQVTLSCSPISGHRSVSWYQQTPGQGLQFLFEYFSETQRNKGNFPGRFSGRQFSNSRSEMNVSTLELGDSALYLCASSGTGARNEKLFFGSGTQLSVL.

This chain links TRBV6-1 with TRBJ2-2; D uncertain. The CDR3 runs to 12 residues. From germline, CDR1 is MNHNS and CDR2 SASEGT. CDR3 protein: CVTHRNTGELFF. The CDR3 nucleotides read TGTGTTACCCACAGGAACACCGGGGAGCTGTTTTTT.

This clone was picked up one time. The gene calls are TRBV5-4 and TRBJ1-1; 8 nucleotides match TRBD1. The length of the CDR3 is 14 residues. The germline V gene has CDR1 SGHNT and CDR2 YYREEE (reference sequence). Trimming removed 10 bases from V and 4 bases from J; junction bases left unmatched: 12. The CDR3 spells CAHRSDRAATEAFF. DNA of the CDR3: TGTGCCCACCGTTCGGACAGGGCGGCCACTGAAGCTTTCTTT.

This rearrangement joins TRBV28 to TRBJ1-1; 8 nucleotides align to TRBD1. CDR3 length: 11 residues. After removal of 10 bases from V and 5 bases from J, the junction contained 3 bases not matched to a gene. The germline V gene encodes CDR1 MDHEN and CDR2 SYDVKM. In DNA, the CDR3 is TGTGCCACCCGGACAGGGACTGAAGCTTTCTTT. This encodes CATRTGTEAFF.

The V and J genes are TRBV5-5 and TRBJ1-1; D gene ambiguous. Trimming shortened V by 0 bases and J by 4 bases, and 13 bases separated the two germline ends. The germline CDR1 and CDR2 sequences are SGHKS and YYEKEE (reference sequence). The CDR3 is 15 residues long. CDR3 nucleotides: TGTGCCAGCAGCTTGGCTGAGTCACCCCTCACTGAAGCTTTCTTT. The encoded protein is CASSLAESPLTEAFF.